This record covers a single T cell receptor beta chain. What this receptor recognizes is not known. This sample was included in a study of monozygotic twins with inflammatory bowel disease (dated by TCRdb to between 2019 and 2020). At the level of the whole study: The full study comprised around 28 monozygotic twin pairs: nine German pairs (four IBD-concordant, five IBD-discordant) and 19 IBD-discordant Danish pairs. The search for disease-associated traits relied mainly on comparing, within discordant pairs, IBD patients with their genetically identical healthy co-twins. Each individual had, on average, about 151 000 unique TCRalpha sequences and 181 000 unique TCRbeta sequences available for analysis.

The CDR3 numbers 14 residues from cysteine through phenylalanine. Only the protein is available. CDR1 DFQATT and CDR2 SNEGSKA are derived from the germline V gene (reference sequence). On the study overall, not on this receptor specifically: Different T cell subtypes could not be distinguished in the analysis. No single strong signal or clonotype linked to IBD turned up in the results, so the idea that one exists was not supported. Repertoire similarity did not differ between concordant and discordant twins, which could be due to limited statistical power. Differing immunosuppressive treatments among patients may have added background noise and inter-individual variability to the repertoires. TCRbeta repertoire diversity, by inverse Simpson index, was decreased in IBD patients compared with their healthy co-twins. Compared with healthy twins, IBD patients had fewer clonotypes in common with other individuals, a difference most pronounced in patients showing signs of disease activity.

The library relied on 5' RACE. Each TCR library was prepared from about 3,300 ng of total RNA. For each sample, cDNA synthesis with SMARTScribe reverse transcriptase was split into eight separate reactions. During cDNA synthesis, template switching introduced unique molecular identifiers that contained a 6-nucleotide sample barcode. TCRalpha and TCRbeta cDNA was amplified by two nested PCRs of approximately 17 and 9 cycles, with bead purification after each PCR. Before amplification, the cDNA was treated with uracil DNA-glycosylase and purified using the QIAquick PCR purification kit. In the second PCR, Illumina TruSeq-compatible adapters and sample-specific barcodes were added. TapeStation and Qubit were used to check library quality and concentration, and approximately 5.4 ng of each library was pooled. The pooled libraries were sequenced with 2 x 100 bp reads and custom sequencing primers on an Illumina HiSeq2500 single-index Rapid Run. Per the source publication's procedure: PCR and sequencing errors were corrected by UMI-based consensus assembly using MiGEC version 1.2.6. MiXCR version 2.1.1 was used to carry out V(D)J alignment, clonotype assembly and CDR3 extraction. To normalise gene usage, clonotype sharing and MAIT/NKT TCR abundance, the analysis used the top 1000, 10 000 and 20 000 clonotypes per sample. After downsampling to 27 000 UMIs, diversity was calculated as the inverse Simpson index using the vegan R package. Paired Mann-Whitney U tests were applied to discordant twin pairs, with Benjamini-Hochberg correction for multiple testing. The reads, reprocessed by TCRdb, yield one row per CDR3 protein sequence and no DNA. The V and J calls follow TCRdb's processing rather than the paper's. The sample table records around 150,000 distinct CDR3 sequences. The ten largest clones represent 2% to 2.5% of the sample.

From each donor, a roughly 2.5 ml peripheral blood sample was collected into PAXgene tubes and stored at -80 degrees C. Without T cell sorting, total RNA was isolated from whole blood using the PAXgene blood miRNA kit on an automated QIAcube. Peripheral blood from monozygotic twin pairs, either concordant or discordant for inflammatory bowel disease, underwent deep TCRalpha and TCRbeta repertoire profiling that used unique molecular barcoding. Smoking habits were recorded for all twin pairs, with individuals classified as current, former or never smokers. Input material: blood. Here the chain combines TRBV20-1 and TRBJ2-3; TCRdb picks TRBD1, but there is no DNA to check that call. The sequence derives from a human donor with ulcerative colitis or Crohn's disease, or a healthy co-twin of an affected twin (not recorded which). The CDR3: CSARDRTGSDTQYF.